This passage covers 28 T cell receptor beta chains from one sample sequenced in a study of blood T cells in healthy people across ages. A sample-barcoded 5' primer and a J-beta primer mix were used in a second PCR of roughly 6 to 11 cycles. TCRdb re-analysed the 5' RACE reads in MiXCR, keeping a single row per CDR3 protein. The repertoire consists of about 1.4 million distinct CDR3 sequences, with roughly 60% occurring once and the leading ten covering about 6.3%. Input material: blood. These receptors came from a man younger than 35 in good health.

This sequence joins TRBV20-1 and TRBJ2-1; D is unclear. The V end was cut by 3 bases, the J end by 6 bases, with 9 bases between. This CDR3 spans 12 amino acids. Germline CDR1 is DFQATT and CDR2 is SNEGSKA (reference sequence). CDR3 nucleotides: TGCAGTGCTAGCACTGGAGTCAATGAGCAGTTCTTC. This translates into CSASTGVNEQFF.

The V gene is TRBV28, the J gene TRBJ2-5; a possible D gene is TRBD1 (5 bases). The V and J ends lost 3 bases and 1 base respectively, with 12 bases between them. The CDR3 consists of 15 residues. CDR1 MDHEN and CDR2 SYDVKM come from the germline V gene. DNA of the CDR3: TGTGCCAGCAGTTTCCCTTGGCAGGGCCAAGAGACCCAGTACTTC. Translation gives CASSFPWQGQETQYF. The full variable domain, its missing parts supplied by reference TRBV28 and TRBJ2-5, is DVKVTQSSRYLVKRTGEKVFLECVQDMDHENMFWYRQDPGLGLRLIYFSYDVKMKEKGDIPEGYSVSREKKERFSLILESASTNQTSMYLCASSFPWQGQETQYFGPGTRLLVL.

This clonotype has a handful of counts. This chain connects TRBV7-9 to TRBJ2-2; D gene ambiguous. The CDR3 spans 16 residues. CDR1 SEHNR and CDR2 FQNEAQ come from the germline V gene (reference sequence). V shed 5 bases and J shed 5 bases, with 18 bases lying between them. CDR3 DNA: TGTGCCAGCAGCCCCCCGCAGAGCTTGGCTACCGGGGAGCTGTTTTTT. This translates into CASSPPQSLATGELFF.

This rearrangement joins TRBV6-4 to TRBJ1-1; D gene unclear. The CDR3 length is 14 residues. The germline V gene encodes CDR1 MRHNA and CDR2 SNTAGT. V lost 3 bases and J lost 10, with 18 bases in between. The CDR3 sequence is CASSETGTKNGAFF. CDR3 bases: TGTGCCAGCAGTGAAACGGGCACCAAAAATGGAGCTTTCTTT.

The chain is built from TRBV4-1 and TRBJ1-2; 11 bases align to TRBD1. The length of the CDR3 is 16 residues. The ends lost 1 base at V and 6 bases at J; junction bases unmatched: 7. Germline V CDR1 and CDR2: MGHRA, YSYEKL. CDR3 loop: CASSQGLGTGGDGYTF. The CDR3 bases are TGCGCCAGCAGCCAAGGCCTCGGGACAGGGGGGGATGGCTACACCTTC.

The chain couples TRBV20-1 to TRBJ2-3; possible D gene TRBD2, 5 bases. Germline CDR1 DFQATT, CDR2 SNEGSKA (reference sequence). The CDR3 is made up of 13 amino acids. V lost 3 bases to trimming and J lost 7 bases, with 14 bases between them. The chain's CDR3 is CSASDGIGYTQYF. CDR3 DNA: TGCAGTGCTAGTGACGGGATTGGATATACGCAGTATTTT.

The V and J genes are TRBV29-1 and TRBJ1-1; TRBD1 aligns across 9 bases. This CDR3 has 16 residues. The germline V gene encodes CDR1 SQVTM and CDR2 ANQGSEA. After removal of 7 bases from V and 7 bases from J, the junction contained 19 bases not matched to a gene. CDR3 sequence: CSAYFPDYRGLVEAFF. The CDR3 region has the DNA TGCAGCGCCTATTTTCCGGATTACAGGGGGCTGGTTGAAGCTTTCTTT.

This chain joins TRBV12-3 or TRBV12-4 and TRBJ2-6, with 8 positions matching TRBD1. The CDR3 is made up of 19 amino acids. The V and J ends lost 5 bases and 1 base, in that order; junction bases with no gene match: 13. CDR3 region: CASSRDRFTTESGANVLTF. The CDR3, as DNA: TGTGCCAGCAGTAGGGACAGGTTCACTACTGAGTCTGGGGCCAACGTCCTGACTTTC.

This clonotype has a handful of counts. The V and J genes are TRBV6-5 and TRBJ2-1; D tentatively fits TRBD1 or TRBD2 (5 bases each). V dropped 2 bases and J dropped 8 bases, with 13 bases sitting between them. The CDR3 runs 14 residues. Germline CDR1 reads MNHEY; CDR2 reads SVGAGI. The CDR3 spells CASSYGTSWYEQFF. CDR3 sequence (DNA): TGTGCCAGCAGTTACGGGACCTCTTGGTATGAGCAGTTCTTC.

This clonotype was detected a few times. V usage is TRBV25-1 and J usage is TRBJ2-7; TRBD1 might be the D (5 bases). Trimming removed 7 bases at V and 2 bases at J, with 9 bases between. The CDR3 sequence is 12 residues long. Germline values: CDR1 MGHDK, CDR2 SYGVNS. The CDR3 protein is CASTAGTYEQYF. The DNA for the CDR3 is TGTGCCAGCACGGCAGGGACCTACGAGCAGTACTTC.

This rearrangement joins TRBV20-1 to TRBJ2-1; TRBD2 aligns across 7 bases. This CDR3 has 12 residues. With V trimmed by 5 bases and J by 9 bases, 7 bases remained unmatched. Germline lookup yields CDR1 DFQATT and CDR2 SNEGSKA (reference sequence). The CDR3 reads CSARLAIGEQFF. In DNA, the CDR3 is TGCAGTGCTCGACTAGCCATCGGTGAGCAGTTCTTC.

The rearrangement uses TRBV28 and TRBJ2-5; D not resolved. The CDR3 loop spans 14 amino acids. CDR1 is MDHEN, CDR2 SYDVKM, per germline. V lost 2 bases and J 11 bases, leaving 18 bases between the germline ends. In DNA, the CDR3 is TGTGCCAGCAGTTTAGTGGGTGGCTACAATGAGCAGTACTTC. Amino acid sequence: CASSLVGGYNEQYF.

The count of this clonotype is one. The chain uses TRBV20-1 and TRBJ1-3; D uncertain. The CDR3 runs 18 residues. The germline V gene encodes CDR1 DFQATT and CDR2 SNEGSKA (reference sequence). With 0 bases removed from V and 3 bases from J, the gap between germline ends came to 21 bases. CDR3 sequence: CSARDTMKAKTGGNTIYF. DNA of the CDR3: TGCAGTGCTAGAGATACAATGAAGGCCAAAACGGGTGGAAACACCATATATTTT.

The chain links TRBV20-1 to TRBJ1-5; TRBD1 agrees at 7 bases. Germline assignment: CDR1 DFQATT and CDR2 SNEGSKA (reference sequence). This CDR3 comprises 14 residues. J was trimmed by 3 bases and V by 5 bases; bases with no gene match: 7. CDR3 amino acids: CSAGKTGVNQPQHF. CDR3 bases: TGCAGTGCTGGGAAAACAGGGGTCAATCAGCCCCAGCATTTT.

The count of this clonotype is one. The V gene is TRBV20-1, the J gene TRBJ2-1; the D gene is possibly TRBD1 (8 bases). This CDR3 has 14 amino acids. Germline CDR1 is DFQATT and CDR2 is SNEGSKA (reference sequence). V was pared by 2 bases and J by 6 bases, with 14 bases between. CDR3 coding DNA: TGCAGTGCTAGAAGAGCGGGACAGGCCAATGAGCAGTTCTTC. It is translated as CSARRAGQANEQFF.

The rearrangement joins TRBV6-5 to TRBJ1-1, with D unclear. Germline V gene sequence: CDR1 MNHEY, CDR2 SVGAGI. The CDR3 has 11 amino acids. V lost 4 bases to trimming and J lost 7 bases, with 7 bases between them. CDR3 protein: CASSWRFEAFF. Written as DNA, the CDR3 is TGTGCCAGCAGTTGGCGATTTGAAGCTTTCTTT.

This clonotype was picked up a small number of times. V and J are TRBV15 and TRBJ1-2; D is possibly TRBD1 (5 bases). Trimming pared 1 base from V and 8 bases from J, leaving 17 bases between. The CDR3 runs 15 residues. The germline V gene has CDR1 LNHNV and CDR2 YYDKDF (reference sequence). The CDR3 spells CATSRVRPGRDGYTF. Written as DNA, the CDR3 is TGTGCCACCAGCAGAGTTCGACCGGGTCGGGACGGCTACACCTTC. Full variable domain (outside the CDR3, taken from reference TRBV15 and TRBJ1-2): DAMVIQNPRYQVTQFGKPVTLSCSQTLNHNVMYWYQQKSSQAPKLLFHYYDKDFNNEADTPDNFQSRRPNTSFCFLDIRSPGLGDTAMYLCATSRVRPGRDGYTFGSGTRLTVV.

This chain's CDR3 is CASSSPGSSYEQYF. Here the CDR3 DNA reads TGTGCCAGCAGTTCCCCAGGGAGCTCCTACGAGCAGTACTTC. The rearrangement joins TRBV28 to TRBJ2-7; D is possibly TRBD1 or TRBD2 (5 bases each). From germline, CDR1 is MDHEN and CDR2 SYDVKM. The CDR3 is 14 residues long. Trimming took 4 bases from V and 0 from J, leaving 10 bases between them.

Comments on this clonotype: The germline gene is not matched at one end of the junction; a read error may be the cause. V is TRBV12-3 or TRBV12-4 and J is TRBJ1-4; possibly TRBD1 for D (5 bases). The CDR3 runs to 13 residues. In nucleotides, the CDR3 is TGTGCCGGCAGTTTTCCCAGGGCTGAAAAACTGTTTTTT. This translates into CAGSFPRAEKLFF.

The chain couples TRBV10-3 to TRBJ1-1; D possibly corresponds to TRBD1 (5 bases). V was cut by 3 bases and J by 4 bases, with 15 bases left in between. From germline, CDR1 is ENHRY and CDR2 SYGVKD. CDR3 length: 15 amino acids. CDR3 DNA: TGTGCCATCAGTGATTCAGGGTATATGGCCACTGAAGCTTTCTTT. It translates to CAISDSGYMATEAFF.

This clonotype was observed many times. The gene calls are TRBV25-1 and TRBJ2-3; TRBD1 aligns across 7 bases. This CDR3 spans 13 amino acids. The J segment lost 6 bases and the V segment lost 3 bases, leaving 3 bases of the junction unmatched. The germline gives CDR1 MGHDK, CDR2 SYGVNS. CDR3 bases: TGTGCCAGCAGTGACACAGGGGAGGATACGCAGTATTTT. It encodes CASSDTGEDTQYF.

V and J are TRBV15 and TRBJ2-7; no clear D. The V gene lost 1 base and the J gene lost 3 bases, with 7 bases spanning the gap. The V gene's germline CDR1 is LNHNV and CDR2 YYDKDF (reference sequence). The CDR3 spans 13 residues. CDR3 in DNA: TGTGCCACCAGCAGAGTAACAAGCTACGAGCAGTACTTC. It is translated as CATSRVTSYEQYF.

This clonotype was observed a few times. The V gene is TRBV4-1, the J gene TRBJ2-7, with TRBD2 matching over 9 bases. The germline gives CDR1 MGHRA, CDR2 YSYEKL. Trimming cost V 0 bases and J 6 bases; bases outside gene matches: 12. The CDR3 has 17 residues. As DNA, the CDR3 is TGCGCCAGCAGCCAAGAAGGACTAGCGCGCAGAACGAGCGAGCAGTACTTC. The encoded protein is CASSQEGLARRTSEQYF.

This clonotype has just a few counts. In DNA form, the CDR3 reads TGCAGTGCCCGAGCCGGAGGACCCTACGCCTCCGAGCAGTACTTC. Amino acid sequence: CSARAGGPYASEQYF. This sequence joins TRBV20-1 and TRBJ2-7; tentative D call: TRBD2 (5 bases). The germline V and J ends were trimmed by 6 bases and 6 bases, with 24 bases remaining between them. Germline lookup yields CDR1 DFQATT and CDR2 SNEGSKA (reference sequence). This CDR3 has 15 amino acids.

The gene calls are TRBV5-1 and TRBJ2-1, with 7 bases matching TRBD1. V was clipped by 4 bases and J by 6 bases; unmatched bases: 10. Germline CDR1 is SGHRS and CDR2 is YFSETQ. This CDR3 is built from 15 residues. The CDR3 DNA reads TGCGCCAGCAGCGCAAGATGGGACAGAAGCAATGAGCAGTTCTTC. Residues: CASSARWDRSNEQFF. Complete variable domain (other parts from reference TRBV5-1 and TRBJ2-1): KAGVTQTPRYLIKTRGQQVTLSCSPISGHRSVSWYQQTPGQGLQFLFEYFSETQRNKGNFPGRFSGRQFSNSRSEMNVSTLELGDSALYLCASSARWDRSNEQFFGPGTRLTVL.

This clonotype was seen only a few times. The genes are TRBV15 and TRBJ2-5; D not certain. The germline V gene encodes CDR1 LNHNV and CDR2 YYDKDF (reference sequence). The CDR3 is 14 amino acids. The V gene lost 0 bases and the J gene lost 3 bases, with 8 bases spanning the gap. The CDR3 protein is CATSREGSEETQYF. The CDR3 bases are TGTGCCACCAGCAGAGAGGGATCCGAAGAGACCCAGTACTTC.

Only a few counts were recorded for this clonotype. The rearrangement joins TRBV27 to TRBJ2-3; D call uncertain. This CDR3 spans 16 amino acids. V gave up 0 bases and J gave up 3 bases, with 13 bases separating them. The germline CDR1 and CDR2 sequences are MNHEY and SMNVEV (reference sequence). In nucleotides, the CDR3 is TGTGCCAGCAGTTTATCAACGGAAATTTTGACAGATACGCAGTATTTT. Its translation is CASSLSTEILTDTQYF.

V is TRBV7-9 and J is TRBJ2-7; D is perhaps TRBD2 (5 bases). Germline loops: CDR1 SEHNR, CDR2 FQNEAQ (reference sequence). V was clipped by 5 bases and J by 0 bases, with 14 bases between them. This CDR3 region has 15 residues. CDR3 coding DNA: TGTGCCAGCAGCCGGCCCACTAGTGCCTCCTACGAGCAGTACTTC. Translated, it gives CASSRPTSASYEQYF.